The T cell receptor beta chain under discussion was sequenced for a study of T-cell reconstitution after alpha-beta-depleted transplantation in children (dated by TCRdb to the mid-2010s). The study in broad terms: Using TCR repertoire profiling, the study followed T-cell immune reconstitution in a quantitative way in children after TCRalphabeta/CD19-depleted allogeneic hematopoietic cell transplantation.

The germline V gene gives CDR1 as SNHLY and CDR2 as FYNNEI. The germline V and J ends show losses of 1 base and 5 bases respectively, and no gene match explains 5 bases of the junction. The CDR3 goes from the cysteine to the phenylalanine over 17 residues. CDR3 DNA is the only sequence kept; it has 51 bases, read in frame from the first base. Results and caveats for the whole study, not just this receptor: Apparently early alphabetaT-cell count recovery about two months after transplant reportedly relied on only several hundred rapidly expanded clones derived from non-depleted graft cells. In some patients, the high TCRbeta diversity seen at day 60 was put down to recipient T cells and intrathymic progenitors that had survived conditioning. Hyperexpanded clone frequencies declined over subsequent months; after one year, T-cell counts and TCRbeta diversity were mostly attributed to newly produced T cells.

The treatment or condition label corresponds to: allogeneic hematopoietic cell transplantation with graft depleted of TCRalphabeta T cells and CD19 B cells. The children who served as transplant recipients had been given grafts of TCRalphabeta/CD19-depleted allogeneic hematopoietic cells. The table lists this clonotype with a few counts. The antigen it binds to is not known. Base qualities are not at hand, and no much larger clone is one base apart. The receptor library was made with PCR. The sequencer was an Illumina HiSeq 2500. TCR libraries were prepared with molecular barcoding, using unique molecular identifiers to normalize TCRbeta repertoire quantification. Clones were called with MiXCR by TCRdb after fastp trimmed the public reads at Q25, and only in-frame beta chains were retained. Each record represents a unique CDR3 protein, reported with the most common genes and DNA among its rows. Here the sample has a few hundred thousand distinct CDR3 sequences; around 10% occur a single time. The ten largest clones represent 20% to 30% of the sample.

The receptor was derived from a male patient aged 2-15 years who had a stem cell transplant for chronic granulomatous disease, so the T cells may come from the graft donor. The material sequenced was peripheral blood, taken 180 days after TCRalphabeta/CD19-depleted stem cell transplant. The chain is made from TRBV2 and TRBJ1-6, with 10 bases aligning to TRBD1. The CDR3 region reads CASSEVLGQGDNSPLHF. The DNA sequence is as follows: TGTGCCAGCAGTGAAGTTCTAGGACAGGGGGATAATTCACCCCTCCACTTT.